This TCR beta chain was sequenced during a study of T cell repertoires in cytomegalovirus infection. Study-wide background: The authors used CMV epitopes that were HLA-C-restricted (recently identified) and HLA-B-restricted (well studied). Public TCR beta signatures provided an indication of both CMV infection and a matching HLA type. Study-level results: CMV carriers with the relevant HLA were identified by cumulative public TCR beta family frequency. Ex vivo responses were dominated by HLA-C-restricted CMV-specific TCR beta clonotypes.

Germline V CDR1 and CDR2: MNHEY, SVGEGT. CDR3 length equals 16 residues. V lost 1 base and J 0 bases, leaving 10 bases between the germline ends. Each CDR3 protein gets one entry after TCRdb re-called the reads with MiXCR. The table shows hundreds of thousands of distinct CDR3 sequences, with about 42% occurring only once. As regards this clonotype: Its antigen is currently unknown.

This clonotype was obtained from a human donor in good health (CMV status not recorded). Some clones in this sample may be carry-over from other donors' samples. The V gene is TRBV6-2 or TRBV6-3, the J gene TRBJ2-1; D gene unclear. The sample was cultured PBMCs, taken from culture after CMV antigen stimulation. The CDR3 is CASSYYALSSYNEQFF. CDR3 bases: TGTGCCAGCAGTTACTACGCGTTAAGCTCCTACAATGAGCAGTTCTTC.